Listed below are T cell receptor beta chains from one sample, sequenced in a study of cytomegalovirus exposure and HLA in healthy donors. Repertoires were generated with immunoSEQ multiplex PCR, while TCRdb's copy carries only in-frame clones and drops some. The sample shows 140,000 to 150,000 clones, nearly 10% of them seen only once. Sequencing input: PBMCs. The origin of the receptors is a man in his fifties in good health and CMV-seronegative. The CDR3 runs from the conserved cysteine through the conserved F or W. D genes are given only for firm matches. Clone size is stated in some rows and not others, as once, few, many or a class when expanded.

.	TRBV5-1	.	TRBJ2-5	TGCGCCAGCAGCTCCCAGGGTGCTGGAGAGACCCAGTACTTC	CASSSQGAGETQYF
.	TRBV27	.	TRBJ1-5	TGTGCCAGCAGCCTTGACAGAGCGAATCAGCCCCAGCATTTT	CASSLDRANQPQHF
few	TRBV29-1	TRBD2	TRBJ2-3	TGCAGCGCCCCTTTAAGGGCGACTAGCGGATACACAGATACGCAGTATTTT	CSAPLRATSGYTDTQYF
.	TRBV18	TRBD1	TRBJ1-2	TGTGCCAGCTCACCAACGCAACAGGGGAACTATGGCTACACCTTC	CASSPTQQGNYGYTF
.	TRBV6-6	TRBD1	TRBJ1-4	TGTGCCAGCAAAAAGACAGGGTTGGTTGAAAAACTGTTTTTT	CASKKTGLVEKLFF
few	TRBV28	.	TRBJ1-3	TGTGCCAGCAGCCCCGGGACTCCACGAAACACCATATATTTT	CASSPGTPRNTIYF
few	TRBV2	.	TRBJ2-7	TGTGCCAGCAACGGTCGTCTAGACGGCTACGAGCAGTACTTC	CASNGRLDGYEQYF
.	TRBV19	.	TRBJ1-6	TGTGCCAGTATCTCGGACACCGCTGGTTCACCCCTCCACTTT	CASISDTAGSPLHF
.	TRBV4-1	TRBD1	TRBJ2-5	TGCGCCAGCAGCCAAATTGGGACAGAGTACCAAGAGACCCAGTACTTC	CASSQIGTEYQETQYF
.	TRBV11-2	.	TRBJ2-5	TGTGCCAGCAGCTACTCAGCCCGGGAAGAGACCCAGTACTTC	CASSYSAREETQYF
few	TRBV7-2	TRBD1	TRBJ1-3	TGTGCCAGCAGTTCTCAGGGGGCGCGGGGAAACACCATATATTTT	CASSSQGARGNTIYF
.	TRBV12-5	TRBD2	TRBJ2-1	TGTGCTAGTGGCCCTCGCAGTAGCGGGAGGGCCGGTAATGAGCAGTTCTTC	CASGPRSSGRAGNEQFF
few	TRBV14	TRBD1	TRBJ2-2	TGTGCCAGCAGCCAAGACAGGAGGACAGGGGGCGTTGGCACCGGGGAGCTGTTTTTT	CASSQDRRTGGVGTGELFF
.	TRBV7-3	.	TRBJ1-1	TGTGCCAGCAGCCTCGGACACCTCACTGAAGCTTTCTTT	CASSLGHLTEAFF
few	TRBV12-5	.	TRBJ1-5	TGTGCTAGTGGTTTGGAGGGCTTGGGAGGGCAGCCCCAGAATTTT	CASGLEGLGGQPQNF
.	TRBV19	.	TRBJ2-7	TGTGCCAGTATGTCTGCTTACGAGCAGTACTTC	CASMSAYEQYF
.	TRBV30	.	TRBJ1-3	TGTGCCTGGAGTGATGGACTCCGGCGGGGAAACACCATATATTTT	CAWSDGLRRGNTIYF
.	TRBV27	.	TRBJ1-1	TGTGCCAGCAGTTTAATAGGGGGCACTGAAGCTTTCTTT	CASSLIGGTEAFF
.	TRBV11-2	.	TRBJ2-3	TGTGCCAGCACCCGGCAAAGCGAGGCGAGCACAGATACGCAGTATTTT	CASTRQSEASTDTQYF
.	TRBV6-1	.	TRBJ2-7	TGTGCCAGCAGTGAAGAGCTCCTCAAAAGCTACGAGCAGTACTTC	CASSEELLKSYEQYF
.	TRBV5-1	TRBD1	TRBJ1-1	TGCGCCAGCAGCTTGGTGGCAGGGGGCAGGACGAACACTGAAGCTTTCTTT	CASSLVAGGRTNTEAFF
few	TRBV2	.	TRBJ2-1	TGTGCCAGCAGTGGGGCCGTATCCTACAATGAGCAGTTCTTC	CASSGAVSYNEQFF
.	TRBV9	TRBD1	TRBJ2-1	TGTGCCAGCAGGTCGACAGGGTATGGTGAGCAGTTCTTC	CASRSTGYGEQFF
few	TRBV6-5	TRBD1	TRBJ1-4	TGTGCCAGCAGTGAGGACAGGGCAGAAAAACTGTTTTTT	CASSEDRAEKLFF
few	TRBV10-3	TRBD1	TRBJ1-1	TGTGCCATCAGGACGGGGACAGAAGAAGCTTTCTTT	CAIRTGTEEAFF
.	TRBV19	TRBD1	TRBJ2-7	TGTGCCACCTCCGGGACAGCGTTTTACGAGCAGTACTTC	CATSGTAFYEQYF
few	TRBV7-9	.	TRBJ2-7	TGTGCCAGCAGCCCCGGGGTGAGCCTTCTTGAGCAGTACTTC	CASSPGVSLLEQYF
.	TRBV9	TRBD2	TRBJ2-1	TGTGCCAGCAGCGTAGGGGACTTAGCGGGGGGGCTTAGCAATGAGCAGTTCTTC	CASSVGDLAGGLSNEQFF
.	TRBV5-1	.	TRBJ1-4	TGCGCCAGCAGCTTGGTATCAGGGAATGAAAAACTGTTTTTT	CASSLVSGNEKLFF
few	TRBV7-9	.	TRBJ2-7	TGTGCCAGCAGCTTCAAGGAGAAGCAGTACTTC	CASSFKEKQYF
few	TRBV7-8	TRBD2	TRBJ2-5	TGTGCCAGCAGCTCACAGGCCCAGGGACTAGAGGTCCAAGAGACCCAGTACTTC	CASSSQAQGLEVQETQYF
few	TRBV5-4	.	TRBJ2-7	TGTGCCAGCAGCATACGGGACTACGAGCAGTACTTC	CASSIRDYEQYF
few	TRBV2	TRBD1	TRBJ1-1	TGTGCCAGCAGCCTGGACAGGGGCACTGAAGCTTTCTTT	CASSLDRGTEAFF
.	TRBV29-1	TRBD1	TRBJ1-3	TGCAGCGTCTCGGGGACAGGCTCGAGCTCTGGAAACACCATATATTTT	CSVSGTGSSSGNTIYF
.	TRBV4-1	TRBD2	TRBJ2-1	TGCGCCAGCAGCCTTTCCCTAGCGGCCAAGTACAATGAGCAGTTCTTC	CASSLSLAAKYNEQFF
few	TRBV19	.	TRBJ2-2	TGTGCCAGTCTCCCAGGGTCGGGTCCGACCGGGGAGCTGTTTTTT	CASLPGSGPTGELFF
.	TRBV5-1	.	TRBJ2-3	TGCGCCAGCAGCCCCGCTGAGGGGGGGCCCACAGATACGCAGTATTTT	CASSPAEGGPTDTQYF
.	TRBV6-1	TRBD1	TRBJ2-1	TGTGCCAGCAGTGGGCCTGACAGGGGGCGCCAGTTCTTC	CASSGPDRGRQFF
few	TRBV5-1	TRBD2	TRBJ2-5	TGCGCCAGCAGCCGCGGACTAGCGGGAGTAGGGGAGACCCAGTACTTC	CASSRGLAGVGETQYF
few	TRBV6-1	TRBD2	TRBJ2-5	TGTGCCAGCAGTGATACCGGGGGGGAGACCCAGTACTTC	CASSDTGGETQYF
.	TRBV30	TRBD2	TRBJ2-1	TGTGCCTGGAGTCCTCGTGGGCTAGCGGGGAGAAGCTCCTACAATGAGCAGTTCTTC	CAWSPRGLAGRSSYNEQFF
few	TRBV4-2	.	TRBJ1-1	TGTGCCAGCAGCCAGATCGGGAACACTGAAGCTTTCTTT	CASSQIGNTEAFF
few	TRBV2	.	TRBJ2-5	TGTGCCAGCGTCGTTATGCCGGGCCAAGAGACCCAGTACTTC	CASVVMPGQETQYF
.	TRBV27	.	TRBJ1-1	TGTGCCAGCAGTTTAGCAGGCCAGAACACTGAAGCTTTCTTT	CASSLAGQNTEAFF
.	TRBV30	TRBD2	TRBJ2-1	TGTGCCTGGAGTGTAGGGCGGGGGGGCTTCGATGAGCAGTTCTTC	CAWSVGRGGFDEQFF
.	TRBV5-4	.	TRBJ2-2	TGTGCCAGCAGCTTGGAAGCCAACCTGAACACCGGGGAGCTGTTTTTT	CASSLEANLNTGELFF
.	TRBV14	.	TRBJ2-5	TGTGCCAGCAGCCAGACAGCTGGGGAGACCCAGTACTTC	CASSQTAGETQYF
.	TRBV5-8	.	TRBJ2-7	TGTGCCAGCAGCTTGGCGGCCTTGCGGATCTACGAGCAGTACTTC	CASSLAALRIYEQYF